The entry below gives a single T cell receptor beta chain sequence along with its context. The sample originates from a study of blood T cell repertoires in COVID-19. In the study overall: From the United States, Italy and Spain came samples of acute and convalescent COVID-19. T cells, B-cell-depleted T cells, or PBMCs supplied cDNA or gDNA.

Trimming left V 0 bases short and J 7 bases short, with 8 bases between. Germline assignment: CDR1 SGHKS and CDR2 YYEKEE (reference sequence). There are 12 residues in the CDR3. Source study methods: Estimation of nucleated cell counts relied on the amplification of reference gene primers. Data came from immunoSEQ multiplex PCR; TCRdb stores just in-frame clones and leaves some out. The V and J calls and the clone size are those of that table, but D and trimming were determined from the DNA. The repertoire holds roughly 120,000 clones, with about 83% as singletons. The TCR sequence derives from a man between 60 and 75 years old with acute or convalescent COVID-19. The chain carries TRBV5-5 and TRBJ2-7; D possibly corresponds to TRBD1 (6 bases). Sequences were obtained from peripheral blood. The CDR3 DNA reads as TGTGCCAGCAGCTTGGTTAGGGGGGAGCAGTACTTC. Translated: CASSLVRGEQYF.